These 20 T cell receptor beta chains were all obtained from the same sample, sequenced in a study of CD8 T cells in Susac syndrome. The RNA input was roughly 0.45 to 1 ug, and it was reverse transcribed with random hexamers. TCRdb analysed the immunoSEQ multiplex PCR reads with MiXCR anew, one entry per CDR3 protein. Here the sample spans about 180,000 distinct CDR3 sequences, 85% to 95% being singletons. The sample consisted of CD8+ T cells from PBMCs. The origin of the receptors is a human donor with multiple sclerosis.

This chain joins TRBV20-1 and TRBJ2-1; D is ambiguous. Germline V gene sequence: CDR1 DFQATT, CDR2 SNEGSKA (reference sequence). The CDR3 extends over 15 amino acids. Trimming left V 6 bases short and J 4 bases short, with 19 bases between. DNA of the CDR3: TGCAGTGCCACGCGGCCCCCTTCAAGGTACAATGAGCAGTTCTTC. It is translated as CSATRPPSRYNEQFF.

The table lists this clonotype with a count of one. CDR3 region: CASSTGPPEAFF. CDR3 coding DNA: TGTGCCAGTAGTACGGGTCCACCTGAAGCTTTCTTT. The rearrangement joins TRBV19 to TRBJ1-1; D gene ambiguous. CDR1 LNHDA and CDR2 SQIVND come from the germline V gene (reference sequence). CDR3 length: 12 residues. The V end was cut by 4 bases, the J end by 6 bases, with 9 bases between. Full variable domain (outside the CDR3, taken from reference TRBV19 and TRBJ1-1): DGGITQSPKYLFRKEGQNVTLSCEQNLNHDAMYWYRQDPGQGLRLIYYSQIVNDFQKGDIAEGYSVSREKKESFPLTVTSAQKNPTAFYLCASSTGPPEAFFGQGTRLTVV.

In DNA, the CDR3 is TGTGCCAGCAGTTCTCAGCTTTCCTATGGCTACACCTTC. It codes for CASSSQLSYGYTF. The chain couples TRBV27 to TRBJ1-2, with D uncertain. Per germline, CDR1 MNHEY and CDR2 SMNVEV (reference sequence). With 4 bases removed from V and 4 bases from J, the gap between germline ends came to 10 bases. This CDR3 has 13 residues.

J is TRBJ2-5 and V is TRBV27; D is uncertain. Trimming stripped 8 bases from V and 5 bases from J, with 9 bases between. Germline V lookup: CDR1 MNHEY, CDR2 SMNVEV (reference sequence). This CDR3 contains 11 residues. The CDR3 protein is CASGFTETQYF. The CDR3 coding sequence is TGTGCCAGCGGCTTTACGGAGACCCAGTACTTC.

The chain uses TRBV6-5 and TRBJ2-3; D gene unclear. Trimming left V 3 bases short and J 1 base short, with 5 bases between. CDR1 MNHEY and CDR2 SVGAGI come from the germline V gene. The CDR3 runs to 13 residues. CDR3 amino acids: CASSYIRTDTQYF. The CDR3, as DNA: TGTGCCAGCAGTTATATACGCACAGATACGCAGTATTTT.

The rearrangement links TRBV13 to TRBJ1-2, with 7 positions matching TRBD1. Germline CDR1 and CDR2: PRHDT and FYEKMQ (reference sequence). This CDR3 has 15 amino acids. After removal of 5 bases from V and 1 base from J, the junction contained 7 bases not matched to a gene. The chain's CDR3 is CASSAQTGVNYGYTF. CDR3 in DNA: TGTGCCAGCAGCGCCCAAACAGGGGTTAACTATGGCTACACCTTC. Full variable domain (missing parts from reference TRBV13 and TRBJ1-2): AAGVIQSPRHLIKEKRETATLKCYPIPRHDTVYWYQQGPGQDPQFLISFYEKMQSDKGSIPDRFSAQQFSDYHSELNMSSLELGDSALYFCASSAQTGVNYGYTFGSGTRLTVV.

The chain recombines TRBV20-1 with TRBJ2-1, with 15 bases fitting TRBD2. V shed 6 bases, J shed 8 bases, and the junction held 20 bases outside the gene matches. The germline V gene encodes CDR1 DFQATT and CDR2 SNEGSKA (reference sequence). The CDR3 is 19 residues long. The CDR3 spells CSAGPETGLAGGPMDEQFF. The DNA for the CDR3 is TGCAGTGCGGGTCCCGAAACCGGACTAGCGGGAGGGCCAATGGATGAGCAGTTCTTC.

V gene TRBV27 combines with J gene TRBJ1-5; D not certain. Trimming cost V 1 base and J 9 bases, with 13 bases left between them. The germline CDR1 and CDR2 sequences are MNHEY and SMNVEV (reference sequence). CDR3 length: 14 amino acids. CDR3 coding DNA: TGTGCCAGCAGTTTATGGGAAGGTGCTTCGCCCCAGCATTTT. Protein: CASSLWEGASPQHF.

In its sample, this clonotype was seen once. J is TRBJ1-2 and V is TRBV9; no clear D. Germline CDR1 SGDLS, CDR2 YYNGEE. Trimming removed 0 bases at V and 3 bases at J, with 6 bases between. This CDR3 has 13 residues. CDR3 protein: CASSVDQDYGYTF. The CDR3 DNA is TGTGCCAGCAGCGTAGATCAGGACTATGGCTACACCTTC.

The chain recombines TRBV12-3 or TRBV12-4 with TRBJ2-1; D perhaps matches TRBD1 (6 bases). With 8 bases removed from V and 4 bases from J, the gap between germline ends came to 12 bases. The CDR3 has 13 residues. The DNA for the CDR3 is TGTGCCAGCCGAACAGGGCTGTACAATGAGCAGTTCTTC. Its protein product is CASRTGLYNEQFF.

The chain is built from TRBV6-2 or TRBV6-3 and TRBJ2-7; 9 bases are a match to TRBD2. This CDR3 contains 14 residues. CDR1 MNHEY and CDR2 SVGEGT come from the germline V gene. J was trimmed by 2 bases and V by 10 bases; bases with no gene match: 9. The CDR3 sequence: CAIKTRGRAYEQYF. DNA of the CDR3: TGTGCCATCAAGACGCGCGGGAGGGCCTACGAGCAGTACTTC.

The V call is TRBV6-1, the J call TRBJ2-2, with 7 bases fitting TRBD2. Germline V gene data show CDR1 as MNHNS and CDR2 as SASEGT. CDR3 length: 16 amino acids. With 6 bases clipped from V and 5 bases from J, the junction kept 12 bases outside the gene matches. The CDR3 loop is CASSRWTGGWTGELFF. CDR3 nucleotides: TGTGCCAGCAGCCGGTGGACGGGGGGATGGACCGGGGAGCTGTTTTTT.

Here the CDR3 reads CASSQLWGETQYF. The DNA of the CDR3 is TGTGCCAGCAGCCAACTCTGGGGGGAGACCCAGTACTTC. The chain carries TRBV3-1 and TRBJ2-5, with D perhaps being TRBD1 or TRBD2 (5 bases each). The V end was cut by 2 bases, the J end by 5 bases, with 9 bases between. In germline, CDR1 is LGHDT, CDR2 YNNKEL (reference sequence). The CDR3 extends over 13 amino acids.

The chain is built from TRBV13 and TRBJ2-1; 8 bases align to TRBD1. Germline V gene data show CDR1 as PRHDT and CDR2 as FYEKMQ (reference sequence). Trimming at V came to 5 bases and at J to 3 bases, leaving 6 bases not matched to a gene. This CDR3 spans 15 amino acids. The CDR3, as DNA: TGTGCCAGCAGCATGGACAGGGTCCACTACAATGAGCAGTTCTTC. As protein: CASSMDRVHYNEQFF. Full variable domain (remainder filled in from reference TRBV13 and TRBJ2-1): AAGVIQSPRHLIKEKRETATLKCYPIPRHDTVYWYQQGPGQDPQFLISFYEKMQSDKGSIPDRFSAQQFSDYHSELNMSSLELGDSALYFCASSMDRVHYNEQFFGPGTRLTVL.

This clonotype has a single count. The chain combines TRBV12-3 or TRBV12-4 with TRBJ2-2; D is uncertain. This CDR3 is built from 14 residues. Trimming stripped 5 bases from V and 2 bases from J, with 9 bases between. The CDR3 DNA reads as TGTGCCAGCAGTCATACTCCTAACACCGGGGAGCTGTTTTTT. Protein product: CASSHTPNTGELFF.

The chain joins TRBV5-1 to TRBJ1-1, with 8 bases aligning to TRBD1. The CDR3 runs 15 residues. Germline lookup yields CDR1 SGHRS and CDR2 YFSETQ. J lost 1 base, V lost 1 base, and 3 bases had no gene match. DNA of the CDR3: TGCGCCAGCAGCTTGACGACAGGGGAGAACACTGAAGCTTTCTTT. Its protein product is CASSLTTGENTEAFF.

V and J are TRBV6-1 and TRBJ1-2; D perhaps matches TRBD1 (6 bases). The CDR3 extends over 16 amino acids. V was cut by 5 bases and J by 7 bases, with 23 bases left in between. CDR1 and CDR2 (germline): MNHNS, SASEGT. CDR3 nucleotide sequence: TGTGCCAGCAGTCGCGGGGGTGACAGGACTAGGCCTGGCTACACCTTC. This codes for CASSRGGDRTRPGYTF.

The V gene is TRBV18, the J gene TRBJ2-6; D possibly corresponds to TRBD1 (6 bases). V dropped 0 bases and J dropped 0 bases, with 15 bases sitting between them. Germline CDR1 and CDR2: KGHSH and LQKENI. The CDR3 loop spans 19 amino acids. The CDR3 here is CASSPPAGVKSSGANVLTF. The CDR3 nucleotides read TGTGCCAGCTCACCACCAGCAGGGGTCAAGTCCTCTGGGGCCAACGTCCTGACTTTC.

This chain connects TRBV28 to TRBJ2-3, with D hard to call. The V gene lost 1 base and the J gene lost 5 bases, with 16 bases spanning the gap. Germline V gives CDR1 MDHEN, CDR2 SYDVKM. The CDR3 covers 16 residues. The CDR3 here is CASSLSEAYRGDTQYF. The CDR3 DNA reads as TGTGCCAGCAGTTTATCTGAAGCCTATAGAGGAGATACGCAGTATTTT. Drawing the rest from reference TRBV28 and TRBJ2-3, the complete variable domain is DVKVTQSSRYLVKRTGEKVFLECVQDMDHENMFWYRQDPGLGLRLIYFSYDVKMKEKGDIPEGYSVSREKKERFSLILESASTNQTSMYLCASSLSEAYRGDTQYFGPGTRLTVL.

The chain has TRBV20-1 and TRBJ2-7, with a tentative D call TRBD1 (5 bases). The V and J ends lost 0 bases and 3 bases respectively, with 12 bases between them. Germline V CDR1 and CDR2: DFQATT, SNEGSKA (reference sequence). This CDR3 has 14 amino acids. This CDR3 is CSARDPDRVYEQYF. The CDR3 nucleotides are TGCAGTGCTAGAGACCCCGACAGAGTCTACGAGCAGTACTTC.